The 24 T cell receptor beta chains reported below all come from one sample, sequenced in a study of T cell repertoires in cytomegalovirus infection. TCRdb called the reads again in MiXCR, with one record for every CDR3 protein. The sample yields approximately 550,000 distinct CDR3 sequences, approximately 17% seen once. Specimen: CD8+ T cells from PBMCs. Receptor source: a human donor in good health (CMV status not recorded). Some clones in this sample may be carry-over from other donors' samples.

This clonotype has a handful of counts. The J gene is TRBJ1-5, the V gene TRBV7-6, with a tentative D call TRBD1 (5 bases). CDR3 length equals 19 residues. CDR1 is SGHVS, CDR2 FNYEAQ, per germline. Between the trimmed V and J ends, which lost 5 bases and 0 bases, there was a span of 23 bases. In DNA form, the CDR3 reads TGTGCCAGCAGCCTTCGGCTGGGACGGAGCATTATTAGCAATCAGCCCCAGCATTTT. Amino acids: CASSLRLGRSIISNQPQHF. The full variable domain, its missing parts supplied by reference TRBV7-6 and TRBJ1-5, is GAGVSQSPRYKVTKRGQDVALRCDPISGHVSLYWYRQALGQGPEFLTYFNYEAQQDKSGLPNDRFSAERPEGSISTLTIQRTEQRDSAMYRCASSLRLGRSIISNQPQHFGDGTRLSIL.

This clonotype was observed a handful of times. This chain connects TRBV4-1 to TRBJ2-1; 8 bases are a match to TRBD1. V shed 1 base, J shed 5 bases, and the junction held 10 bases outside the gene matches. Germline CDR1 is MGHRA and CDR2 is YSYEKL. The CDR3 totals 17 residues. CDR3 in DNA: TGCGCCAGCAGCCAAGTTCCCAGGGGGCGACGGGACAATGAGCAGTTCTTC. This translates into CASSQVPRGRRDNEQFF.

This clonotype showed up many times. The rearrangement links TRBV7-2 to TRBJ2-5; D remains unclear. The CDR3 totals 16 residues. The ends were cut back, 2 bases at V and 5 bases at J, with 18 bases in the middle. Germline V gene lookup returns CDR1 SGHTA and CDR2 FQGNSA. The CDR3 nucleotides are TGTGCCAGCAGCTTAATGCCCCACTCGCAGGAGGAGACCCAGTACTTC. Encoded protein: CASSLMPHSQEETQYF.

This clonotype was counted many times. Written as DNA, the CDR3 is TGTGCCAGCAGCTTAGTCGGGGTGGGGAGCTCCTACGAGCAGTACTTC. Translation gives CASSLVGVGSSYEQYF. J is TRBJ2-7 and V is TRBV11-2, with D perhaps matching TRBD2 (5 bases). With 1 base removed from V and 0 bases from J, the gap between germline ends came to 13 bases. The germline V gene has CDR1 SGHAT and CDR2 FQNNGV. This CDR3 is 16 amino acids long.

This clonotype was found a few times. V is TRBV4-1 and J is TRBJ2-3; TRBD2 matches at 12 bases. This CDR3 spans 18 amino acids. Germline trimming cut 0 bases from V and 3 bases from J; bases unmatched to any gene: 7. Germline CDR1 is MGHRA and CDR2 is YSYEKL. CDR3 sequence reads: CASSQDPLTSGRTDTQYF. CDR3 sequence (DNA): TGCGCCAGCAGCCAAGATCCCCTCACTAGCGGGAGGACAGATACGCAGTATTTT.

This clonotype was recorded at least ten times. The chain uses TRBV11-2 and TRBJ2-7, with 7 positions matching TRBD1. Germline assignment: CDR1 SGHAT and CDR2 FQNNGV. CDR3 length: 13 residues. V lost 5 bases to trimming and J lost 6 bases; unmatched junction nucleotides: 7. CDR3 amino acids: CASSPTTGSEQYF. The CDR3, as DNA: TGTGCCAGCAGCCCGACGACAGGGTCCGAGCAGTACTTC. The entire variable domain, with the rest obtained from reference TRBV11-2 and TRBJ2-7, is as follows: EAGVAQSPRYKIIEKRQSVAFWCNPISGHATLYWYQQILGQGPKLLIQFQNNGVVDDSQLPKDRFSAERLKGVDSTLKIQPAKLEDSAVYLCASSPTTGSEQYFGPGTRLTVT.

This clonotype was counted many times. This chain links TRBV11-1 with TRBJ2-1; the D gene is possibly TRBD1 (6 bases). Between the trimmed V and J ends, which lost 5 bases and 10 bases, there was a span of 12 bases. The CDR3 is 12 residues long. CDR1 and CDR2 (germline): SGHAT, FQDESV (reference sequence). The CDR3 DNA is TGTGCCAGCAGCCTCCAGGGGAGCGAGCAGTTCTTC. It is translated as CASSLQGSEQFF.

In this sample, this clonotype turned up many times. The chain joins TRBV9 to TRBJ2-7, with 7 bases lining up with TRBD2. J was trimmed by 3 bases and V by 4 bases; bases with no gene match: 10. The germline V gene encodes CDR1 SGDLS and CDR2 YYNGEE. The CDR3 has 15 amino acids. CDR3 region: CASSPRGDVNYEQYF. In DNA form, the CDR3 reads TGTGCCAGCAGCCCTCGGGGGGACGTAAACTACGAGCAGTACTTC.

With respect to this clonotype: This likely comes from a read error, as the CDR3 has no conserved phenylalanine or tryptophan at its end. The chain is built from TRBV5-1 and TRBJ2-1, with 11 bases lining up with TRBD2. CDR3 length: 16 residues. V dropped 1 base and J dropped 6; count of bases not matched to a gene: 6. The V gene's germline CDR1 is SGHRS and CDR2 YFSETQ. The CDR3 nucleotides are TGCGCCAGCAGCTTGATTAGCGGGAGGGCCATCAATGAGCAGTTCTTA. This sequence encodes CASSLISGRAINEQFL.

Comment on this clonotype: The conserved final phenylalanine or tryptophan is absent from the CDR3, which likely points to a read error. V usage is TRBV19 and J usage is TRBJ2-1, with 11 bases matching TRBD2. The CDR3 contains 14 residues. CDR1 LNHDA and CDR2 SQIVND come from the germline V gene (reference sequence). The junction had 3 bases not matched to a gene; V was cut back by 7 bases and J by 4 bases. CDR3 coding DNA: TGTGCCAGTAAGACTAGCGGGGCGTACAATGAGCAGTTCTTA. Translated, it gives CASKTSGAYNEQFL.

This clonotype appeared a few times. The genes are TRBV15 and TRBJ1-4; D is uncertain. The CDR3 is made up of 17 amino acids. V lost 0 bases and J 0 bases, leaving 11 bases between the germline ends. Germline CDR1 and CDR2: LNHNV and YYDKDF (reference sequence). CDR3 DNA: TGTGCCACCAGCAGAGAGGAGGGCTCCCCAACTAATGAAAAACTGTTTTTT. Its translation is CATSREEGSPTNEKLFF.

As for this clonotype: At one end the junction does not follow the germline gene, possibly because of a read error. The rearrangement joins TRBV7-7 to TRBJ2-1; TRBD2 matches 11 bases. This CDR3 spans 15 amino acids. Germline assignment: CDR1 SSHAT and CDR2 FNYEAQ (reference sequence). CDR3 region: CASSLAGGKNNEQFF. CDR3 coding DNA: TGTGCTAGCAGCTTAGCGGGAGGGAAGAACAATGAGCAGTTCTTC.

The chain is built from TRBV19 and TRBJ1-6, with D perhaps TRBD1 (6 bases). Germline V gene lookup returns CDR1 LNHDA and CDR2 SQIVND (reference sequence). Trimming pared 10 bases from V and 9 bases from J, leaving 19 bases between. This CDR3 is built from 14 residues. The CDR3 loop is CATTQRGGSSPLHF. DNA for the CDR3: TGTGCCACCACGCAGAGAGGGGGTTCTTCACCCCTCCACTTT.

This clonotype was counted at least ten times. The chain has TRBV27 and TRBJ1-5; 8 bases map to TRBD1. V lost 4 bases to trimming and J lost 5 bases; unmatched junction nucleotides: 16. The CDR3 has 18 residues. Germline V lookup: CDR1 MNHEY, CDR2 SMNVEV (reference sequence). The CDR3 here is CASSSIRQGALRYQPQHF. The CDR3 DNA reads TGTGCCAGCAGTTCCATCAGGCAGGGGGCCCTCCGTTATCAGCCCCAGCATTTT.

The chain has TRBV5-5 and TRBJ1-2; the D gene is possibly TRBD1 (5 bases). The CDR3 covers 14 residues. With 3 bases removed from V and 3 bases from J, the gap between germline ends came to 12 bases. Germline V lookup: CDR1 SGHKS, CDR2 YYEKEE (reference sequence). The DNA for the CDR3 is TGTGCCAGCAGCTATCCGGGGCGGGACTATGGCTACACCTTC. Encoded protein: CASSYPGRDYGYTF.

This clonotype was observed a handful of times. The rearrangement joins TRBV5-6 to TRBJ2-1, with 10 nucleotides matching TRBD2. J was trimmed by 5 bases and V by 2 bases; bases with no gene match: 4. The germline CDR1 and CDR2 sequences are SGHDT and YYEEEE. CDR3 length: 15 residues. The DNA for the CDR3 is TGTGCCAGCAGCTTAGGAGGACTAGCGGACAATGAGCAGTTCTTC. Translation: CASSLGGLADNEQFF.

The chain couples TRBV24-1 to TRBJ2-3, with D tentatively TRBD1 (5 bases). This CDR3 is built from 13 residues. Germline CDR1 is KGHDR and CDR2 is SFDVKD. Trimming took 2 bases from V and 6 from J, leaving 8 bases between them. The CDR3 nucleotides read TGTGCCACCAGTGATTATAGGGGCGATACGCAGTATTTT. Residues: CATSDYRGDTQYF.

This clonotype was detected many times. V and J are TRBV23-1 and TRBJ1-5, with D unclear. TRBV23-1 qualifies as an ORF whose function is uncertain. The CDR3 is made up of 12 amino acids. Trimming pared 0 bases from V and 8 bases from J, leaving 5 bases between. CDR3 in amino acids: CASSQSRKPQHF. DNA of the CDR3: TGCGCCAGCAGTCAATCGAGAAAGCCCCAGCATTTT.

This clonotype was observed a handful of times. The rearrangement joins TRBV11-2 to TRBJ1-6, with unresolved D. Trimming took off 1 base at V and 8 bases at J, with 9 bases between the two ends. Germline CDR1 reads SGHAT; CDR2 reads FQNNGV. The CDR3 loop spans 14 amino acids. The CDR3 sequence is CASSLAADDSPLHF. The CDR3 region has the DNA TGTGCCAGCAGCTTAGCGGCAGACGATTCACCCCTCCACTTT.

This clonotype was found many times. The rearrangement joins TRBV6-5 to TRBJ1-5; a weak D match, TRBD1 (5 bases). Germline lookup yields CDR1 MNHEY and CDR2 SVGAGI. This CDR3 has 14 residues. V dropped 8 bases and J dropped 0 bases, with 11 bases sitting between them. CDR3 protein: CASQGGDSNQPQHF. In nucleotides, the CDR3 is TGTGCCAGCCAGGGCGGGGATAGCAATCAGCCCCAGCATTTT.

This clonotype was counted at least ten times. V usage is TRBV4-1 and J usage is TRBJ2-7; no firm D call. Trimming left V 0 bases short and J 4 bases short, with 16 bases between. The CDR3 runs 16 residues. Germline V gene data show CDR1 as MGHRA and CDR2 as YSYEKL. For the CDR3, the DNA is TGCGCCAGCAGCCAAGATAGAGGCCTAACGGAGTACGAGCAGTACTTC. This gives the protein CASSQDRGLTEYEQYF.

The V gene is TRBV3-1, the J gene TRBJ2-7; TRBD2 aligns across 8 bases. CDR3 length: 17 residues. CDR1 and CDR2 from the germline V gene are LGHDT and YNNKEL (reference sequence). V trimming: 0 bases; J trimming: 0 bases; junction bases outside the gene matches: 7. The CDR3 loop is CASSQDRASGSSYEQYF. The CDR3 DNA reads TGTGCCAGCAGCCAAGATAGGGCCAGCGGGAGCTCCTACGAGCAGTACTTC.

This clonotype appeared a few times. The chain has TRBV24-1 and TRBJ1-5; no clear D. V was cut by 3 bases and J by 1 base, with 15 bases left in between. Germline V CDR1 and CDR2: KGHDR, SFDVKD. The CDR3 contains 17 residues. The CDR3 loop is CATSDSYPLDSNQPQHF. The CDR3 DNA reads as TGTGCCACCAGTGATAGCTACCCCCTTGACAGCAATCAGCCCCAGCATTTT.

This clonotype has ten or more counts. The chain carries TRBV11-3 and TRBJ2-2; D is possibly TRBD2 (6 bases). Germline CDR1 and CDR2: SGHNT and YENEEA. The CDR3 covers 16 residues. Trimming stripped 5 bases from V and 4 bases from J, with 17 bases between. The CDR3 DNA reads TGTGCCAGCAGCGTTGGGACGGGACTGGGCACCGGGGAGCTGTTTTTT. Translation gives CASSVGTGLGTGELFF.